The TCR beta chain described here comes from a study of blood T cell repertoires in COVID-19. Study-wide context: Nucleic acid was either cDNA or gDNA, and it came from T cells, B-cell-depleted T cells, or PBMCs.

TCRdb's table, derived via immunoSEQ multiplex PCR, lists solely in-frame clones and lacks some. The sample lists over 200,000 clones, less than 85% seen once, with about 1.8% in the top ten. V dropped 1 base and J dropped 5 bases, with 12 bases sitting between them. CDR3 length: 15 residues. CDR1 is SGHVS, CDR2 FQNEAQ, per germline. The chain carries TRBV7-8 and TRBJ2-1; D is undetermined. The sequence came from a man in his sixties who had recovered from COVID-19. The sequencing input was PBMCs or T cells enriched from blood (not recorded which). The CDR3 region is CASSLGVLGNNEQFF. The CDR3 DNA reads as TGTGCCAGCAGCTTAGGGGTTCTGGGCAACAATGAGCAGTTCTTC.